A single sample is the source of the 25 T cell receptor beta chains below, sequenced in a study of blood T cells in healthy people across ages. Then a second PCR, running roughly 7 to 11 cycles, was carried out with a sample-barcoded 5' primer and a J-beta primer mix. Via MiXCR, TCRdb re-called the 5' RACE reads, giving one row per CDR3 protein. In the table there are 790,000 or so distinct CDR3 sequences, roughly three fifths of which are singletons. Sequenced input: blood. These TCRs come from a man between 40 and 49 years old in good health.

The chain carries TRBV7-9 and TRBJ1-1, with no clear D. Germline V CDR1 and CDR2: SEHNR, FQNEAQ (reference sequence). Trimming removed 5 bases at V and 3 bases at J, with 16 bases between. The CDR3 extends over 15 amino acids. The CDR3 sequence is CASSLGLGYDTEAFF. The CDR3 DNA is TGTGCCAGCAGCCTAGGCTTAGGGTACGACACTGAAGCTTTCTTT.

This clonotype was picked up a small number of times. The genes are TRBV2 and TRBJ2-3; TRBD1 matches at 8 bases. The germline V gene encodes CDR1 SNHLY and CDR2 FYNNEI. The CDR3 covers 14 residues. The V gene end was trimmed by 7 bases and the J gene end by 6 bases; junction bases not matched to a gene: 9. The CDR3 here is CASTGQGFWDTQYF. For the CDR3, the DNA is TGTGCCAGCACCGGACAGGGTTTTTGGGATACGCAGTATTTT.

This chain connects TRBV28 to TRBJ1-2; no definite D call. Between the trimmed V and J ends, which lost 6 bases and 0 bases, there was a span of 8 bases. The CDR3 has 13 residues. Germline values: CDR1 MDHEN, CDR2 SYDVKM. The CDR3, as DNA: TGTGCCAGCAGCTGGATTCCTAACTATGGCTACACCTTC. It specifies CASSWIPNYGYTF.

The chain links TRBV6-2 or TRBV6-3 to TRBJ1-1; D is unresolved. CDR3 length: 14 residues. From germline, CDR1 is MNHEY and CDR2 SVGEGT. V lost 7 bases to trimming and J lost 0 bases, with 12 bases between them. Here the CDR3 DNA reads TGTGCCAGCACCTCGGGAGGAATGAACACTGAAGCTTTCTTT. It yields the protein CASTSGGMNTEAFF.

This clonotype was picked up a small number of times. A read error may be the cause here, since a much bigger clone is one base away. The chain recombines TRBV11-2 with TRBJ2-5; the D gene could be TRBD1 or TRBD2 (5 bases each). CDR1 and CDR2 from the germline V gene are SGHAT and FQNNGV. Trimming stripped 5 bases from V and 5 bases from J, with 9 bases between. There are 12 residues in the CDR3. The CDR3 reads CASSRDRETQYF. CDR3 bases: TGTGCCAGCAGCCGGGACCGGGAGACCCAGTACTTC.

The rearrangement links TRBV4-1 to TRBJ2-7, with 11 bases aligning to TRBD2. The J call may be mistaken, given a closer DNA end match to TRBJ2-5. The CDR3 covers 24 residues. Germline CDR1 MGHRA, CDR2 YSYEKL. CDR3 DNA sequence: TGCGCCAGCAGCCAAGGGGGGCTTTTCCATAGTAGCGGGAGGGCAAGTATGTTGGGAGAGACCCAGTACTTC. Its translation is CASSQGGLFHSSGRASMLGETQYF.

The J gene is TRBJ2-1, the V gene TRBV28, with D possibly being TRBD1 or TRBD2 (5 bases each). The V end was cut by 6 bases, the J end by 10 bases, with 25 bases between. Per the germline V gene, CDR1 is MDHEN and CDR2 is SYDVKM. This CDR3 has 16 residues. The DNA of the CDR3 is TGTGCCAGCAGCTCCGAGGGGCAGTCCGACTCCTACGAGCAGTTCTTC. It translates to CASSSEGQSDSYEQFF.

This clonotype was observed at least ten times. CDR3 loop: CASSQDGVSTDTQYF. CDR3 in DNA: TGTGCCAGCAGCCAAGACGGGGTTAGCACAGATACGCAGTATTTT. The chain joins TRBV3-1 to TRBJ2-3; D may be TRBD2 (5 bases). V was clipped by 0 bases and J by 0 bases, with 7 bases between them. The CDR3 has 15 amino acids. In germline, CDR1 is LGHDT, CDR2 YNNKEL (reference sequence).

Written as DNA, the CDR3 is TGTGCCAGCAGTGGGACAGGGGTTAACGGCTACACCTTC. It encodes CASSGTGVNGYTF. This chain connects TRBV2 to TRBJ1-2, with 9 positions matching TRBD1. CDR3 length: 13 residues. J was trimmed by 8 bases and V by 4 bases; bases with no gene match: 5. Germline V lookup: CDR1 SNHLY, CDR2 FYNNEI.

This clonotype was seen only a few times. The chain links TRBV20-1 to TRBJ1-1; TRBD1 matches at 8 bases. The length of the CDR3 is 12 residues. With V trimmed by 5 bases and J by 8 bases, 7 bases remained unmatched. The germline CDR1 and CDR2 sequences are DFQATT and SNEGSKA (reference sequence). CDR3 DNA sequence: TGCAGTGCTGCGGGGACAGGAGTAGAAGCTTTCTTT. Its translation: CSAAGTGVEAFF.

This clonotype came up once. The chain couples TRBV7-2 to TRBJ2-3; D not certain. Trimming removed 5 bases at V and 3 bases at J, with 15 bases between. CDR1 and CDR2 from the germline V gene are SGHTA and FQGNSA. This CDR3 comprises 15 residues. The CDR3 DNA reads as TGTGCCAGCAGCCAACGGGCAGGCTTGACAGATACGCAGTATTTT. This translates into CASSQRAGLTDTQYF.

This clonotype was seen only once. The chain couples TRBV5-1 to TRBJ2-3; TRBD1 agrees at 7 bases. Germline trimming cut 4 bases from V and 2 bases from J; bases unmatched to any gene: 7. In germline, CDR1 is SGHRS, CDR2 YFSETQ. This CDR3 contains 15 residues. The CDR3 region is CASSRGQVNTDTQYF. CDR3 coding DNA: TGCGCCAGCAGCCGAGGACAGGTCAACACAGATACGCAGTATTTT. Full variable domain (missing parts from reference TRBV5-1 and TRBJ2-3): KAGVTQTPRYLIKTRGQQVTLSCSPISGHRSVSWYQQTPGQGLQFLFEYFSETQRNKGNFPGRFSGRQFSNSRSEMNVSTLELGDSALYLCASSRGQVNTDTQYFGPGTRLTVL.

V and J are TRBV20-1 and TRBJ2-5; 9 bases map to TRBD1. The germline V gene encodes CDR1 DFQATT and CDR2 SNEGSKA (reference sequence). This CDR3 is 15 amino acids long. Unmatched junction bases numbered 10, after V lost 4 bases and J lost 4 bases. DNA of the CDR3: TGCAGTGCTACGGATCCGGGGACAGGGTTAGAGACCCAGTACTTC. Protein: CSATDPGTGLETQYF.

In DNA, the CDR3 is TGTGCCAGCAGCAAAGCGGGAGGTTTTGGGGAGACCCAGTACTTC. Translating it yields CASSKAGGFGETQYF. V gene TRBV7-2 combines with J gene TRBJ2-5, with 9 bases lining up with TRBD2. The CDR3 runs 15 residues. The V segment lost 5 bases and the J segment 5 bases; nucleotides outside the gene matches: 9. Germline assignment: CDR1 SGHTA and CDR2 FQGNSA.

The chain couples TRBV5-1 to TRBJ2-4; 8 bases align to TRBD1. Germline CDR1 and CDR2: SGHRS and YFSETQ. This CDR3 spans 16 amino acids. Trimming took 0 bases from V and 13 from J; bases not matched to a gene: 15. DNA for the CDR3: TGCGCCAGCAGCTTGGGGCAGACAGGGGCGAAGGAGGAGCAGTACTTC. Translating gives CASSLGQTGAKEEQYF.

The rearrangement joins TRBV9 to TRBJ1-1; perhaps TRBD1 as D (5 bases). Germline CDR1 reads SGDLS; CDR2 reads YYNGEE. Between the trimmed V and J ends, which lost 7 bases and 3 bases, there was a span of 10 bases. The CDR3 has 12 amino acids. The CDR3 DNA follows: TGTGCCAGCTCTGGAGGGGACACTGAAGCTTTCTTT. It encodes CASSGGDTEAFF.

Regarding this clonotype: One junction end disagrees with the germline gene, perhaps due to a read error. This chain links TRBV7-8 with TRBJ2-7; tentative D call: TRBD2 (6 bases). Germline V gene sequence: CDR1 SGHVS, CDR2 FQNEAQ. The CDR3 runs to 15 residues. The DNA of the CDR3 is TGTACCAGCAGCTTAGCGGAGACAGCCCCCTACGAGCAGTACTTC. Translation gives CTSSLAETAPYEQYF.

This chain connects TRBV5-1 to TRBJ1-2; D is ambiguous. Per germline, CDR1 SGHRS and CDR2 YFSETQ. This CDR3 region has 16 residues. V lost 2 bases and J 6 bases, leaving 20 bases between the germline ends. The CDR3 DNA sequence: TGCGCCAGCAGCTTATACCGGGTCGCACCTGACGATGGCTACACCTTC. Protein product: CASSLYRVAPDDGYTF.

The V gene is TRBV4-2, the J gene TRBJ2-1; possible D gene TRBD2, 7 bases. CDR3 length equals 15 residues. V was pared by 2 bases and J by 10 bases, with 18 bases between. Germline values: CDR1 LGHNA, CDR2 YNFKEQ. The CDR3 DNA follows: TGTGCCAGCAGCCAATGGGCTAGCGGTCAGGGGGAGCAGTTCTTC. Translation gives CASSQWASGQGEQFF.

The genes are TRBV18 and TRBJ1-2; 10 bases are shared with TRBD1. CDR1 and CDR2 (germline): KGHSH, LQKENI. V was clipped by 4 bases and J by 3 bases; unmatched bases: 11. The CDR3 has 17 residues. The DNA for the CDR3 is TGTGCCAGCTCACGACGGGACAGGGGCTTCTTTGACTATGGCTACACCTTC. It specifies CASSRRDRGFFDYGYTF.

This sequence joins TRBV12-5 and TRBJ2-7; D is tentatively TRBD1 or TRBD2 (5 bases each). Germline CDR1 LGHNT, CDR2 FRNRAP. Trimming pared 6 bases from V and 5 bases from J, leaving 20 bases between. This CDR3 is 15 amino acids long. The CDR3 nucleotides read TGTGCTAGTGGCCGGGTGGTGGGGGTTGGGGACGAGCAGTACTTC. Translating gives CASGRVVGVGDEQYF.

This clonotype showed up just a few times. The chain links TRBV29-1 to TRBJ2-5; 7 positions agree with TRBD1. The CDR3 contains 13 residues. Germline trimming cut 2 bases from V and 4 bases from J; bases unmatched to any gene: 4. Germline CDR1 SQVTM, CDR2 ANQGSEA. The CDR3 nucleotides are TGCAGCGTTGAAAAGGGGGCGGGAGAGACCCAGTACTTC. It translates to CSVEKGAGETQYF. The entire variable domain, with the rest obtained from reference TRBV29-1 and TRBJ2-5, is as follows: SAVISQKPSRDICQRGTSLTIQCQVDSQVTMMFWYRQQPGQSLTLIATANQGSEATYESGFVIDKFPISRPNLTFSTLTVSNMSPEDSSIYLCSVEKGAGETQYFGPGTRLLVL.

In this sample, this clonotype turned up a few times. The chain links TRBV7-3 to TRBJ2-5, with TRBD1 identical over 11 bases. The CDR3 extends over 15 amino acids. Germline CDR1 reads SGHTA; CDR2 reads FQGTGA. V lost 5 bases to trimming and J lost 5 bases; unmatched junction nucleotides: 7. DNA of the CDR3: TGTGCCAGCAGCCCAAGGACAGGGGGCGGGGAGACCCAGTACTTC. It translates to CASSPRTGGGETQYF.

The gene calls are TRBV24-1 and TRBJ2-4; D tentatively fits TRBD1 or TRBD2 (5 bases each). Near its end, the DNA agrees better with TRBJ2-7, so the J call may be wrong. The germline V gene encodes CDR1 KGHDR and CDR2 SFDVKD. The CDR3 consists of 15 residues. The CDR3 bases are TGTGCCACCAGTGATTTAGGGGAGCCGACTGCCGAGCAGTACTTC. Translated: CATSDLGEPTAEQYF.

This clonotype was recorded only once. V and J are TRBV4-2 and TRBJ1-5, with D perhaps matching TRBD1 (6 bases). V was cut by 1 base and J by 3 bases, with 10 bases left in between. This CDR3 has 15 residues. The germline V gene has CDR1 LGHNA and CDR2 YNFKEQ. CDR3 sequence reads: CASSQGEGDNQPQHF. The CDR3 DNA follows: TGTGCCAGCAGCCAAGGGGAGGGGGACAATCAGCCCCAGCATTTT.